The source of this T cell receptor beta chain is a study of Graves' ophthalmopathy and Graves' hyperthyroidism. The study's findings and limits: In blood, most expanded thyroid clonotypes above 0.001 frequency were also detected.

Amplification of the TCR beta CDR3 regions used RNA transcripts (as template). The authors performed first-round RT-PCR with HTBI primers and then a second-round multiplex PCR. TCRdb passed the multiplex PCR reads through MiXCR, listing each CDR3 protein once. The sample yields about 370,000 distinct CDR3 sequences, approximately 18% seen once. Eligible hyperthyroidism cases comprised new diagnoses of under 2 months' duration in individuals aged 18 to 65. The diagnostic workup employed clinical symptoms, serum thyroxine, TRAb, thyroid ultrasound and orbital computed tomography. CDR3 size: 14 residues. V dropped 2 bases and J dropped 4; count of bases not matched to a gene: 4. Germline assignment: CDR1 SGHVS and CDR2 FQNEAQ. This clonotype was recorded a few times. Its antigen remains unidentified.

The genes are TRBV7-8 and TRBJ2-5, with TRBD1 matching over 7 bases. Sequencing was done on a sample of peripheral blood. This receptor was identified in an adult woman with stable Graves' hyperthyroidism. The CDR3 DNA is TGTGCCAGCAGCTTATACGGGGACAGAGAGACCCAGTACTTC. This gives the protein CASSLYGDRETQYF.